This entry describes one T cell receptor (beta chain). The entry originates in a study of blood T cell repertoires in COVID-19. As for the study in general: COVID-19 samples from acute and convalescent phases originated in the United States, Italy and Spain. From T cells, B-cell-depleted T cells, or PBMCs came the material, which was cDNA or gDNA.

Trimming left V 2 bases short and J 2 bases short, with 13 bases between. This CDR3 has 15 amino acids. Germline V lookup: CDR1 SGHTA, CDR2 FQGTGA. In the original workflow: Amplification of reference gene primers was used by the study to estimate nucleated cell counts. Sequencing used immunoSEQ multiplex PCR; TCRdb keeps in-frame clones, though not all of them. V, J and clone size were drawn from that table, and D and trimming were deduced from the DNA. Of roughly 200,000 clones detected, more than 75% appear once; the ten largest clones hold approximately 7.6%. The origin of this receptor is an elderly woman with COVID-19, enrolled during active disease. The rearrangement uses TRBV7-3 and TRBJ2-7; a weak D match, TRBD2 (5 bases). The sequenced sample consisted of peripheral blood. CDR3 region: CASSLEGVGPYEQYF. The CDR3 DNA reads TGTGCCAGCAGCTTAGAGGGAGTAGGACCCTACGAGCAGTACTTC.